This T cell receptor beta chain was found in a study of PD-L1 blockade in urothelial cancer. Per the germline V gene, CDR1 is SGHTA and CDR2 is FQGNSA. Losses at the gene ends were 6 bases for V and 5 bases for J; bases not matched to a gene: 8. The CDR3 spans 15 residues. Time point in this sample: peripheral blood 6 weeks after treatment start. This table comes from immunoSEQ multiplex PCR, and its TCRdb copy is limited to in-frame clones, with some not included. Here the sample spans 31,000 or so clones, approximately 90% being singletons. V usage is TRBV7-2 and J usage is TRBJ2-1; 9 positions agree with TRBD1. The TCR was taken from a man older than 75 with urothelial cancer. The sequencing here drew on PBMCs, taken around atezolizumab (anti-PD-L1) treatment. In DNA form, the CDR3 reads TGTGCCAGCAGGCCTAACCGGGACAGGGACAATGAGCAGTTCTTC. As protein: CASRPNRDRDNEQFF.